This T cell receptor beta chain is drawn from a study of blood T cell repertoires in COVID-19. Study summary: Samples taken during acute and convalescent COVID-19 were collected in the United States, Italy and Spain. T cells, B-cell-depleted T cells, or PBMCs provided the cDNA or gDNA that served as material.

V lost 10 bases and J lost 1; bases outside the gene matches: 6. Germline CDR1 is LGHNT and CDR2 is FRNRAP. CDR3 length equals 13 residues. Authors' analysis steps: Reference gene primers were amplified, and this amplification served to estimate nucleated cell counts. Measured with immunoSEQ multiplex PCR; TCRdb has only the in-frame clones, and not every one. V and J calls and clone size are given by that table; D and trimming were obtained from the DNA. The sample yields 130,000 to 150,000 clones, under 90% seen once. The TCR originated in a man in his 70s who had recovered from COVID-19. The source material was peripheral blood. The chain joins TRBV12-5 to TRBJ2-5, with TRBD1 identical over 7 bases. The CDR3 here is CATTGVRQETQYF. In DNA form, the CDR3 reads TGTGCTACCACAGGGGTTCGCCAAGAGACCCAGTACTTC.